This section outlines one TCR beta chain sequence together with its context. Its antigen is still unknown. The entry originates in a study of CD8+ T cells in alopecia areata. On the study more broadly: For treated patients, severity scores reflected the percentage of scalp area affected. Points from the study as a whole: Since there was just one nonresponder, nobody can yet say how baseline CD8+ expansion ties to response.

The CDR3 covers 13 residues. The V end was cut by 2 bases, the J end by 0 bases, with 5 bases between. Germline values: CDR1 GTSNPN, CDR2 SVGIG (reference sequence). Treatment here: oral pan-JAK inhibitor, 5-10 mg twice daily. The researchers isolated CD4+ and CD8+ T cells from PBMCs by sorting. RNA was isolated and reverse transcribed to cDNA, the sequencing template. Assay used: immunoSEQ multiplex PCR; TCRdb lists only in-frame clones, some missing. This table has 200,000 to 250,000 clones, roughly two fifths appearing once. The chain links TRBV30 to TRBJ2-1; no definite D call. The TCR was taken from a human donor with alopecia areata. Source: CD4+ T cells sorted from blood, taken between weeks 30 and 35, from a patient treated with tofacitinib. The CDR3, as DNA: TGTGCCTGGAGTTCTAGCTCCTACAATGAGCAGTTCTTC. Its translation: CAWSSSSYNEQFF.